This paragraph covers one TCR beta chain sequence. The data belong to a study of blood T cell repertoires in COVID-19. Study context: From T cells, B-cell-depleted T cells, or PBMCs came the material, which was cDNA or gDNA.

Germline values: CDR1 MGHRA, CDR2 YSYEKL. Trimming left V 4 bases short and J 0 bases short, with 6 bases between. The CDR3 is 13 residues long. Sequenced by immunoSEQ multiplex PCR; TCRdb stores in-frame clones only, minus some. The repertoire includes under 250,000 clones, around 86% of them detected once, and under 2% sits in the top ten. The sequenced sample was peripheral blood. The gene calls are TRBV4-1 and TRBJ1-2; D is unclear. The source of this sequence is a woman aged 60-75 years who had recovered from COVID-19. CDR3 nucleotides: TGCGCCAGCAGCCTTTCATCTAACTATGGCTACACCTTC. Translated: CASSLSSNYGYTF.